This T cell receptor (beta chain) was identified in a study of blood T cells in healthy people across ages. The authors ran a second PCR of about 6 to 12 cycles using a sample-barcoded 5' primer and a J-beta primer mix. Each CDR3 protein gets one entry after TCRdb re-called the 5' RACE reads with MiXCR. Among 1.5 million to 2 million distinct CDR3 sequences listed, roughly 28% were seen once. Findings and limits, study-wide: Across the age range, TCR beta diversity per million T cells fell in a roughly linear way.

This clonotype turned up a few times. Its matching antigen is unknown. The CDR3 sequence is 17 residues long. The V and J ends lost 6 bases and 2 bases, in that order; junction bases with no gene match: 7. Germline lookup yields CDR1 MNHNY and CDR2 SVGAGI (reference sequence). In each sample, at least 6.5 million PBMCs were isolated. The sequenced sample was blood. This chain uses TRBV6-6 with TRBJ2-3; 14 bases match TRBD2. The TCR originated in a woman in her 30s in good health. The DNA for the CDR3 is TGTGCCAGCAGGACTAGCGGGAGGGCCGATGTCACAGATACGCAGTATTTT. This encodes CASRTSGRADVTDTQYF.